This TCR beta chain originates from a study of cytomegalovirus exposure and HLA in healthy donors (dated by TCRdb to 2016 to 2017). Some background on the complete study: According to an earlier analysis of several hundred of the donors, 150 million to 200 million T cells yielded approximately 120 million unique TCR beta sequences and around 300 Gb of sequence data. Approximately 310 gigabases of sequencing data and tens of millions of unique TCR sequences were included in an early release covering about 600 HLA-typed donors. The later analysis used no new phenotypic data to find candidate immune exposures, relying instead on TCR beta sequences and their occurrence across donors. High-throughput TCR immunosequencing, statistical association of individual TCRs with disease status, and machine learning were combined to predict cytomegalovirus infection status. Donor age, sex, ethnicity and CMV serostatus were collected together with the repertoire data. The study used immunosequencing to profile the T cell repertoires of 666 subjects and linked those repertoires to cytomegalovirus serostatus. A later analysis re-examined previously published TCR beta repertoires from several hundred donors and added high-resolution HLA genotyping to investigate patterns of TCR occurrence. The study was designed to test whether signatures of past pathogen exposure could be identified by cataloging public T cell receptors. An earlier analysis of several hundred of the donors used high-throughput TCR beta sequencing to judge whether each TCR beta V gene segment behaved as functional or pseudogenic. Along with the roughly 610-subject first cohort, a separate validation cohort of 120 different subjects was used. Typing coverage differed by locus: A, B, C, DRB1 and DQB1 were typed in about 620-640 donors, DQA1 in 522, DPA1 in some 610, and DPB1 in roughly 470. Among roughly 400 genotyped donors of the cohort, an average of roughly 230,000 unique TCR beta nucleotide sequences was sequenced per donor, of which 15% to 20% were non-productive. Genome-wide SNP genotypes for about 65% of the roughly 670 donors were used in a later genetic analysis, which treated that subset as a discovery cohort. All discovery cohort repertoires had been generated using a single sequencing platform. Four to six DR-DQ haplotypes were handled as single units for association and clustering, since linkage in the cohort was strong. HLA typing included class I and class II loci at four-digit resolution. Among the roughly 390 genotyped donors, approximately 81% belonged to the genetic ancestry cluster associated with self-reported Caucasian donors.

For this clone: Its antigen is not yet known. No much larger clonotype is one base removed from it; base qualities were not supplied.

Spanning cysteine to phenylalanine, the CDR3 consists of 15 amino acids. The entry retains the CDR3 DNA only, 45 bases that are in frame from base 1. Germline trimming: 0 bases from V, 8 bases from J; junction bases outside gene matches: 6. CDR1 SGHRS and CDR2 YFSETQ were looked up in the germline V gene. Library construction relied on the immunoSEQ multiplex PCR assay. A mixture of 60 forward primers for TCR Vbeta segments and 13 reverse primers for TCR Jbeta segments was used in the multiplex PCR. The CDR3 region of rearranged TCR beta genes was amplified from genomic DNA by a multiplex PCR assay. On the Illumina HiSeq System, the amplified TCR beta libraries were sequenced as 87-base-pair reads. As for the authors' bioinformatics: Across the 670 or so repertoires, a later analysis counted tens of millions of unique TCR beta chains, some 11 million of which were shared by at least two donors. To remove PCR and sequencing errors, raw reads were error-corrected and collapsed into unique sequences using a nearest-neighbor algorithm that merged closely related sequences. V, D and J gene segments were assigned by aligning CDR3 sequences to IMGT reference sequences. For a sequence to be retained, at least a six-nucleotide match to both a V gene segment and a J gene segment was required. A rearrangement was called productive if the CDR3 had no stop codons and remained in frame with V and J, and every other rearrangement was called non-productive. Following IMGT convention, CDR3 was defined as the stretch from the second conserved V-encoded cysteine to the conserved J-encoded phenylalanine. Sequences without an unambiguous match to a single V gene segment were excluded from the earlier analysis of a few hundred of the donors. In an earlier analysis of several hundred of the donors, a V segment was called functional when productive rearrangements were above 56.7%, and segregating when the standard deviation between donors exceeded 5%. To diagnose cytomegalovirus status from the catalog of TCR beta chain sequences, a statistical classification framework was built. A later analysis assigned V and J genes by comparing TCR nucleotide sequences with IMGT/GENE-DB human TR gene sequences. In a later analysis, CDR3 sequences and most-parsimonious VDJ recombination scenarios were assigned using the TCRdist pipeline. In a later analysis, each TCR beta chain was defined by its CDR3 amino acid sequence together with its V-gene family, and reads without a unique V-gene family were excluded. To address suspected cross-contamination and a sequencing artifact, a later analysis removed a few hundred highly shared, low-generation-probability nucleotide sequences. In a later analysis, a clonal expansion index for each public chain was calculated from normalized within-repertoire ranks of inferred template counts. In a later analysis, generation probabilities were computed using a VDJ recombination model fitted to out-of-frame rearrangements, and the results were checked against IGoR. Hypergeometric tests were used in a later analysis to score TCR-TCR, TCR-HLA and TCR-CMV co-occurrence, with a repertoire-size bias correction applied to the TCR pairs. To estimate false discovery rates, a later analysis permuted the HLA or CMV assignments 20 times. In a later analysis, co-occurring TCRs were grouped using DBSCAN, and TCRdist sequence similarity was added for clustering within HLA-allele-positive subsets. Repertoires with fewer than 30,000 or more than 120,000 public chains, plus five repertoires with anomalous nucleotide sharing, were excluded from co-occurrence clustering. TCRdb took over this immuneACCESS table, retaining in-frame rearrangements with V and J assigned. Such tables are incomplete; in checked studies, under half of the missing clones stem from an unresolved V gene, and the remainder is unexplained. That table is the source of V, J and clone size, and D and trimming were worked out from the DNA. The sample table holds about 160,000 clones, of which roughly 85% were seen once. Under 2.5% of the sample belongs to the ten largest clones.

The paper's findings and limits, for the study overall: Correlated functional status among segregating V segments might be attributable to linkage disequilibrium, but an unknown experimental factor could not be ruled out. Because counts were too low, roughly 17 rarely observed V segments, including chromosome 9 orphons, were left out of the earlier analysis of about 620 of the donors. The authors suggested that the approach could potentially be extended to other disease states and immunological phenotypes. The cohort was sequenced for TCR beta chains only, and without alpha or paired-chain data the features that could be detected were limited. In vitro tests confirmed that a few of the cytomegalovirus-associated TCR beta chains recognize cytomegalovirus antigens. While some public TCRs were present in many individuals, most TCR sequences turned up only very rarely across donors. For the cohort, immune exposure information was limited to CMV serostatus. In a later genetic analysis, a missense DCLRE1C variant was associated with V-gene and J-gene trimming of TCR beta chains, and the association was replicated in an independent cohort. HLA typing was unavailable for some donors at each locus, so association tests used only the typed subset. A total of 150 or so TCR beta chains were listed by the study as associated with cytomegalovirus. The classifier was reported to diagnose cytomegalovirus status with high specificity and sensitivity in both the original cohort and the validation cohort. A later analysis found that TCR association rates varied across HLA loci, with DRB1 alleles showing the most associated TCRs and HLA-C alleles the fewest. In a later analysis, HLA-associated TCR beta chains showed more clonal expansion and lower generation probabilities than non-associated chains that were equally common. A further reported finding was that TCR beta sequences accurately predicted the HLA-A and HLA-B alleles for most subjects in the first cohort. In an earlier analysis of more than 500 of the donors, most TCR beta V segments appeared in productive rearrangements about 90% or about 30% of the time, broadly matching IMGT annotations. Several of the top co-occurrence clusters appeared to be linked to parvovirus B19, influenza, CMV and Epstein-Barr virus, according to a later analysis. According to a later genetic analysis, donors in an Asian-associated ancestry cluster had fewer N-insertions in productive TCRs than the approximately 630-donor mean. Roughly uniform sequencing depth across donors was assumed in presence/absence analyses, although this assumption may not hold. At a false discovery rate of 0.05, a later analysis linked under 20,000 TCR beta sequences to specific HLA alleles. Strong co-occurrence of HLA alleles, especially DR and DQ, made assigning TCR associations to individual alleles difficult. Some IMGT-functional V segments, including TRBV6-2 and TRBV6-3, could not be told apart with the 87-base-pair reads, so those segments were excluded. According to a later analysis, most CMV-associated TCR beta chains appeared to be HLA-restricted, and the HLA associations seemed to be driven largely by CMV exposure. The sequencing pipeline was judged likely to have produced a cluster of highly shared sequence variants as a technical artifact.

The cohort comprised 710 or so healthy bone marrow donors. At the time of sampling, every cohort member was nominally healthy, though immune exposures that went unrecorded were likely present. The donor was CMV seronegative and belonged to the group of 380 or so seronegative cohort members. Every donor gave a peripheral blood sample, and the peripheral blood mononuclear cells from that sample were used for TCR beta sequencing. Genomic DNA was extracted from the blood cell samples with the Qiagen DNeasy Blood Extraction Kit. The rearranged chain carries TRBV5-1 and TRBJ2-1; TRBD2 lines up with 9 middle nucleotides. Sequencing was carried out using PBMCs. The TCR sequence derives from a man aged 40-55 years in good health and CMV-seronegative. The CDR3 protein: CASSLVSSGDDEQFF. DNA sequence: TGCGCCAGCAGCTTGGTTTCTAGCGGGGACGATGAGCAGTTCTTC. The full variable domain, with segments outside the CDR3 supplied by the reference TRBV5-1 and TRBJ2-1 proteins, appears as KAGVTQTPRYLIKTRGQQVTLSCSPISGHRSVSWYQQTPGQGLQFLFEYFSETQRNKGNFPGRFSGRQFSNSRSEMNVSTLELGDSALYLCASSLVSSGDDEQFFGPGTRLTVL.